A selection of T cell receptor beta chains follows, all from one sample in a study of blood T cell repertoires in COVID-19. Sequenced by immunoSEQ multiplex PCR; TCRdb stores in-frame clones only, minus some. The sample contains a few hundred thousand clones, around nine tenths of which appear only once. Sequences were obtained from peripheral blood. The receptors were gathered from a woman aged 60 to 75 with acute or convalescent COVID-19. Both conserved end residues are part of each CDR3. Each record gives: V gene, D gene, clone size, J gene, CDR3 protein, CDR3 DNA. A D gene is named only where the DNA matches it firmly. Clone size is stated in some rows and not others, as once, few, many or a class when expanded.

v_call: TRBV29-1
d_call: .
clone_size: few
j_call: TRBJ2-7
cdr3_aa: CTASYGSYEQYF
cdr3_nt: TGCACAGCGTCCTACGGGTCCTACGAGCAGTACTTC

v_call: TRBV5-1
d_call: TRBD2
clone_size: .
j_call: TRBJ2-2
cdr3_aa: CASSSLAGGLNTGELFF
cdr3_nt: TGCGCCAGCAGCTCCTTAGCGGGAGGGCTGAACACCGGGGAGCTGTTTTTT

v_call: TRBV9
d_call: .
clone_size: .
j_call: TRBJ2-2
cdr3_aa: CASSVALGLGTGELFF
cdr3_nt: TGTGCCAGCAGCGTAGCTTTGGGGCTCGGCACCGGGGAGCTGTTTTTT

v_call: TRBV4-3
d_call: .
clone_size: .
j_call: TRBJ1-5
cdr3_aa: CASSQGTLGQPQHF
cdr3_nt: TGCGCCAGCAGCCAGGGGACACTCGGTCAGCCCCAGCATTTT

v_call: TRBV9
d_call: TRBD2
clone_size: .
j_call: TRBJ2-6
cdr3_aa: CASSAGGTGANVLTF
cdr3_nt: TGTGCCAGCAGCGCGGGGGGGACTGGGGCCAACGTCCTGACTTTC

v_call: TRBV9
d_call: .
clone_size: .
j_call: TRBJ2-5
cdr3_aa: CASSVSSGGAVGETQYF
cdr3_nt: TGTGCCAGCAGCGTTAGTTCTGGAGGGGCAGTCGGGGAGACCCAGTACTTC

v_call: TRBV5-1
d_call: TRBD1
clone_size: .
j_call: TRBJ2-6
cdr3_aa: CASSPQGVGANVLTF
cdr3_nt: TGCGCCAGCAGCCCACAGGGGGTAGGGGCCAACGTCCTGACTTTC

v_call: TRBV7-9
d_call: TRBD2
clone_size: .
j_call: TRBJ2-7
cdr3_aa: CASSLASSGGLYEQYF
cdr3_nt: TGTGCCAGCAGCTTAGCGTCGTCGGGGGGACTTTACGAGCAGTACTTC

v_call: TRBV7-8
d_call: .
clone_size: .
j_call: TRBJ2-7
cdr3_aa: CASSLASTGFTYEQYF
cdr3_nt: TGTGCCAGCAGCTTAGCTTCGACAGGATTCACCTACGAGCAGTACTTC

v_call: TRBV9
d_call: TRBD1
clone_size: .
j_call: TRBJ2-5
cdr3_aa: CASSVEGQGMETQYF
cdr3_nt: TGTGCCAGCAGCGTAGAGGGACAGGGTATGGAGACCCAGTACTTC